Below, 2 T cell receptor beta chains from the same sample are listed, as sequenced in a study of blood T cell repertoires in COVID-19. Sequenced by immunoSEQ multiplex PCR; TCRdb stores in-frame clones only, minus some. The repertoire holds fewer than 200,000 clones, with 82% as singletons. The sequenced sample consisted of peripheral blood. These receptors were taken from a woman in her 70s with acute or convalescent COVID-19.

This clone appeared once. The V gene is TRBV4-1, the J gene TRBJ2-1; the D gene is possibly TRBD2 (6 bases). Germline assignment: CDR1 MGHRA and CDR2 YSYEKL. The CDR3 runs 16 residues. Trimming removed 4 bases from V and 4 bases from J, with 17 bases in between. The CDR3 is CASSPKPGLHYNEQFF. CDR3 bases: TGCGCCAGCAGCCCTAAACCGGGACTCCATTACAATGAGCAGTTCTTC.

The DNA for the CDR3 is TGTGCCAGCAGTACTCCGGGGGGAAACTATGGCTACACCTTC. Its protein product is CASSTPGGNYGYTF. The chain couples TRBV28 to TRBJ1-2, with D possibly being TRBD1 (5 bases). Trimming stripped 5 bases from V and 2 bases from J, with 12 bases between. This CDR3 is built from 14 residues. The germline V gene encodes CDR1 MDHEN and CDR2 SYDVKM.